The next 2 T cell receptor beta chains were all read from a single sample in a study of blood T cells in healthy people across ages. Using a J-beta primer mix together with a sample-barcoded 5' primer, a second PCR was run for roughly 7 to 12 cycles. MiXCR, run by TCRdb on the 5' RACE reads, gives a single entry per CDR3 protein. Found here are roughly 560,000 distinct CDR3 sequences, 24% of them singletons; the top ten hold 7.5% to 9%. These data also formed part of another study, on T cells of mothers and their children.

The material sequenced was blood. These TCRs come from a boy aged 10-17 years in good health.

The V and J genes are TRBV20-1 and TRBJ2-7; 8 nucleotides align to TRBD2. The J segment lost 3 bases and the V segment lost 6 bases, leaving 7 bases of the junction unmatched. Germline V gene data show CDR1 as DFQATT and CDR2 as SNEGSKA (reference sequence). This CDR3 has 13 amino acids. The CDR3 bases are TGCAGTGCCAAAAGCGGGAGCAGCTACGAGCAGTACTTC. Translation gives CSAKSGSSYEQYF.

A few counts support this clonotype. The chain carries TRBV28 and TRBJ2-7, with 7 bases lining up with TRBD2. Germline CDR1 reads MDHEN; CDR2 reads SYDVKM. The CDR3 spans 14 residues. Losses at the gene ends were 5 bases for V and 2 bases for J; bases not matched to a gene: 6. CDR3 in amino acids: CASSSGMAAYEQYF. The CDR3 DNA sequence: TGTGCCAGCAGTAGCGGGATGGCTGCCTACGAGCAGTACTTC.